This is a list of T cell receptor beta chains from one sample in a study of shared clonotypes between healthy human individuals. Sequenced by immunoSEQ multiplex PCR; TCRdb stores in-frame clones only, minus some. The data contain nearly 2 million clones, roughly 95% of them singletons. Sequencing used naive CD8+ T cells sorted from blood. These receptors were obtained from a man younger than 30 in good health. Each CDR3 is given with its conserved first and last residue. Fields, in order: CDR3 length, V gene, D gene, J gene, CDR3 DNA, CDR3 protein. D genes are given only for firm matches.

cdr3_length: 16; v_call: TRBV13; d_call: TRBD1; j_call: TRBJ2-7; cdr3_nt: TGTGCCAGCAGCCAAGATGGACAGGGGGGGGCCTACGAGCAGTACTTC; cdr3_aa: CASSQDGQGGAYEQYF
cdr3_length: 13; v_call: TRBV27; d_call: -; j_call: TRBJ1-2; cdr3_nt: TGTGCCAGCAGTCCGGACAGATTCTATGGCTACACCTTC; cdr3_aa: CASSPDRFYGYTF
cdr3_length: 14; v_call: TRBV4-1; d_call: -; j_call: TRBJ2-7; cdr3_nt: TGCGCCAGCAGCCAAGGTCTCAGATCCTACGAGCAGTACTTC; cdr3_aa: CASSQGLRSYEQYF
cdr3_length: 15; v_call: TRBV2; d_call: -; j_call: TRBJ1-3; cdr3_nt: TGTGCCAGCAGTGACCCGGGTAGCTCTGGAAACACCATATATTTT; cdr3_aa: CASSDPGSSGNTIYF
cdr3_length: 13; v_call: TRBV27; d_call: TRBD1; j_call: TRBJ1-2; cdr3_nt: TGTGCCAGCAGTTTAACAGGGGGCTCTGGCTACACCTTC; cdr3_aa: CASSLTGGSGYTF
cdr3_length: 12; v_call: TRBV28; d_call: -; j_call: TRBJ1-1; cdr3_nt: TGTGCCAGCAGTTTTGGTACATTAGGAGCTTTCTTT; cdr3_aa: CASSFGTLGAFF
cdr3_length: 12; v_call: TRBV25-1; d_call: TRBD2; j_call: TRBJ2-2; cdr3_nt: TGTGCCAGCAGTGGGGGGGGTGAGGAGCTGTTTTTT; cdr3_aa: CASSGGGEELFF
cdr3_length: 16; v_call: TRBV27; d_call: -; j_call: TRBJ2-5; cdr3_nt: TGTGCCAGCAGTTTATCCCCCCGGACGGGGCGGGAGACCCAGTACTTC; cdr3_aa: CASSLSPRTGRETQYF
cdr3_length: 15; v_call: TRBV7-9; d_call: TRBD1; j_call: TRBJ2-7; cdr3_nt: TGTGCCAGCAGCTTAGGACAGGGGGCTCACTACGAGCAGTACTTC; cdr3_aa: CASSLGQGAHYEQYF
cdr3_length: 14; v_call: TRBV7-9; d_call: -; j_call: TRBJ2-1; cdr3_nt: TGTGCCAGCAGCTTAGTTGGAGGACGGAATGAGCAGTTCTTC; cdr3_aa: CASSLVGGRNEQFF
cdr3_length: 15; v_call: TRBV5-1; d_call: -; j_call: TRBJ1-1; cdr3_nt: TGCGCCAGCAGCTTGGGGACAAGGGAAGGGGTTGAAGCTTTCTTT; cdr3_aa: CASSLGTREGVEAFF
cdr3_length: 15; v_call: TRBV27; d_call: -; j_call: TRBJ2-7; cdr3_nt: TGTGCCAGCACCCCTTCGGGACGAGGATTTTTAGAGCAGTACTTC; cdr3_aa: CASTPSGRGFLEQYF
cdr3_length: 15; v_call: TRBV27; d_call: -; j_call: TRBJ2-7; cdr3_nt: TGTGCCAGCAGTAGGACCCCCGGAAACTCCTACGAGCAGTACTTC; cdr3_aa: CASSRTPGNSYEQYF
cdr3_length: 14; v_call: TRBV6-1; d_call: -; j_call: TRBJ1-5; cdr3_nt: TGTGCCAGCACCGGCGGATATAGCAATCAGCCCCAGCATTTT; cdr3_aa: CASTGGYSNQPQHF
cdr3_length: 14; v_call: TRBV27; d_call: -; j_call: TRBJ2-2; cdr3_nt: TGTGCCAGCAGTTTGACAGGGAACACCGGGGAGCTGTTTTTT; cdr3_aa: CASSLTGNTGELFF
cdr3_length: 15; v_call: TRBV13; d_call: TRBD1; j_call: TRBJ2-7; cdr3_nt: TGTGCCAGCAGCCCTATGGGACAGGGGGGCGACGAGCAGTACTTC; cdr3_aa: CASSPMGQGGDEQYF
cdr3_length: 17; v_call: TRBV28; d_call: TRBD1; j_call: TRBJ1-6; cdr3_nt: TGTGCCAGCAGGTATTGGGGACAGGGGGACTATAATTCACCCCTCCACTTT; cdr3_aa: CASRYWGQGDYNSPLHF